A single sample is the source of the 24 T cell receptor beta chains below, sequenced in a study of blood T cell repertoires in COVID-19. Generated by immunoSEQ multiplex PCR, the TCRdb table keeps only in-frame clones and is missing some. The sample has over 300,000 clones; around 89% are singletons. Material for sequencing was peripheral blood. The receptors were sampled from a man between 40 and 49 years old with acute or convalescent COVID-19.

This sequence joins TRBV6-5 and TRBJ1-4; TRBD1 agrees at 10 bases. V lost 5 bases to trimming and J lost 6 bases; unmatched junction nucleotides: 3. Germline CDR1 is MNHEY and CDR2 is SVGAGI. This CDR3 is 14 amino acids long. The CDR3 DNA reads TGTGCCAGCAGTAGACAGGGGGCGGATGAAAAACTGTTTTTT. This gives the protein CASSRQGADEKLFF.

V usage is TRBV5-1 and J usage is TRBJ2-5, with D perhaps TRBD2 (5 bases). CDR3 length equals 14 residues. Germline loops: CDR1 SGHRS, CDR2 YFSETQ. Trimming took 4 bases from V and 5 from J, leaving 15 bases between them. CDR3 loop: CASSGGGDGETQYF. CDR3 sequence (DNA): TGCGCCAGCAGCGGAGGTGGGGATGGGGAGACCCAGTACTTC.

V and J are TRBV29-1 and TRBJ2-5, with D possibly being TRBD2 (6 bases). The CDR3 totals 14 residues. Germline-derived CDR1 and CDR2 are SQVTM and ANQGSEA. Trimming removed 8 bases at V and 4 bases at J, with 20 bases between. CDR3 region: CSSARSGSRETQYF. The CDR3 nucleotides are TGCAGCTCAGCCCGTAGCGGATCAAGAGAGACCCAGTACTTC.

The V call is TRBV6-5, the J call TRBJ1-5; D gene unclear. The V gene lost 5 bases and the J gene lost 3 bases, with 8 bases spanning the gap. Germline CDR1 reads MNHEY; CDR2 reads SVGAGI. The CDR3 consists of 13 residues. The CDR3 loop is CASSIYLNQPQHF. CDR3 bases: TGTGCCAGCAGTATCTACCTCAATCAGCCCCAGCATTTT.

V and J are TRBV7-8 and TRBJ1-6, with 7 bases matching TRBD1. The V gene's germline CDR1 is SGHVS and CDR2 FQNEAQ. The CDR3 runs 14 residues. The V gene end was trimmed by 3 bases and the J gene end by 10 bases; junction bases not matched to a gene: 6. The DNA of the CDR3 is TGTGCCAGCAGCTTCGACAGGGTGGGCTCACCCCTCCACTTT. This translates into CASSFDRVGSPLHF.

The CDR3 DNA follows: TGTGCCAGCAGCCGACAGGGTCTAAATTCACCCCTCCACTTT. Protein product: CASSRQGLNSPLHF. The rearrangement uses TRBV6-5 and TRBJ1-6, with TRBD1 identical over 7 bases. Germline CDR1 is MNHEY and CDR2 is SVGAGI. The CDR3 is made up of 14 amino acids. J gave up 7 bases and V 6 bases, and 6 bases lay outside the gene matches.

The chain is built from TRBV6-1 and TRBJ1-1, with D maybe TRBD1 (6 bases). The V gene's germline CDR1 is MNHNS and CDR2 SASEGT. V dropped 3 bases and J dropped 4 bases, with 12 bases sitting between them. The CDR3 spans 14 residues. CDR3 sequence: CASSEGRGGTEAFF. As DNA, the CDR3 is TGTGCCAGCAGTGAGGGCAGGGGCGGCACTGAAGCTTTCTTT.

The chain joins TRBV7-7 to TRBJ1-2; weak D call: TRBD1 (6 bases). Germline V gene lookup returns CDR1 SSHAT and CDR2 FNYEAQ (reference sequence). The CDR3 is made up of 17 amino acids. The CDR3 spells CASPGGDTFPPNYGYTF. The CDR3 DNA is TGTGCTAGCCCCGGGGGGGACACTTTCCCCCCTAACTATGGCTACACCTTC.

The chain links TRBV5-6 to TRBJ2-3; 8 nucleotides match TRBD2. J lost 4 bases, V lost 3 bases, and 13 bases had no gene match. CDR1 is SGHDT, CDR2 YYEEEE, per germline. This CDR3 region has 17 residues. The CDR3 loop reads CASSSQGSGGGPDTQYF. In DNA, the CDR3 is TGTGCCAGCAGCTCCCAGGGAAGCGGGGGTGGCCCAGATACGCAGTATTTT. Full variable domain (rest looked up from reference TRBV5-6 and TRBJ2-3): DAGVTQSPTHLIKTRGQQVTLRCSPKSGHDTVSWYQQALGQGPQFIFQYYEEEERQRGNFPDRFSGHQFPNYSSELNVNALLLGDSALYLCASSSQGSGGGPDTQYFGPGTRLTVL.

V and J are TRBV2 and TRBJ1-3; perhaps TRBD1 as D (5 bases). Trimming stripped 5 bases from V and 0 bases from J, with 11 bases between. Looked up from germline, CDR1 is SNHLY and CDR2 is FYNNEI. The CDR3 sequence is 15 residues long. CDR3 DNA sequence: TGTGCCAGCAGTCTAGACGGGGGCTCTGGAAACACCATATATTTT. Protein product: CASSLDGGSGNTIYF. Full variable domain (rest looked up from reference TRBV2 and TRBJ1-3): EPEVTQTPSHQVTQMGQEVILRCVPISNHLYFYWYRQILGQKVEFLVSFYNNEISEKSEIFDDQFSVERPDGSNFTLKIRSTKLEDSAMYFCASSLDGGSGNTIYFGEGSWLTVV.

The chain employs TRBV6-5 and TRBJ1-1, with D uncertain. The V and J ends lost 0 bases and 7 bases respectively, with 6 bases between them. CDR1 and CDR2 from the germline V gene are MNHEY and SVGAGI. The CDR3 runs 12 residues. The CDR3: CASSYSGFEAFF. The CDR3 bases are TGTGCCAGCAGTTACTCCGGTTTTGAAGCTTTCTTT.

The rearrangement joins TRBV29-1 to TRBJ2-7, with 8 bases identical to TRBD2. The CDR3 loop spans 11 amino acids. J lost 5 bases, V lost 3 bases, and 0 bases had no gene match. The germline V gene encodes CDR1 SQVTM and CDR2 ANQGSEA. CDR3 region: CSVDSGDEQYF. Written as DNA, the CDR3 is TGCAGCGTTGATAGCGGGGACGAGCAGTACTTC.

This sequence joins TRBV12-3 or TRBV12-4 and TRBJ1-2, with 9 bases that match TRBD1. J lost 6 bases, V lost 3 bases, and 2 bases had no gene match. The CDR3 runs 13 residues. CDR3 sequence (DNA): TGTGCCAGCAGTTTGGGGACAGGGAATGGCTACACCTTC. Its protein product is CASSLGTGNGYTF.

The chain employs TRBV14 and TRBJ1-2; possible D gene TRBD1, 5 bases. Germline V gene lookup returns CDR1 SGHDN and CDR2 FVKESK. This CDR3 has 14 residues. Between the trimmed V and J ends, which lost 5 bases and 7 bases, there was a span of 17 bases. CDR3 sequence: CASSEQRGAAGYTF. In DNA form, the CDR3 reads TGTGCCAGCAGCGAACAGCGGGGCGCTGCTGGCTACACCTTC.

This chain joins TRBV6-1 and TRBJ2-3; 7 bases align to TRBD2. Germline V gene data show CDR1 as MNHNS and CDR2 as SASEGT. The CDR3 contains 15 residues. V lost 1 base to trimming and J lost 2 bases; unmatched junction nucleotides: 3. The CDR3 is CASSEGAGVTDTQYF. CDR3 sequence (DNA): TGTGCCAGCAGTGAAGGGGCGGGGGTCACAGATACGCAGTATTTT.

Regarding this clone: Relative to the germline gene, one junction end is altered; a read error may explain this. The chain combines TRBV23-1 with TRBJ1-6; weak D call: TRBD1 (6 bases). TRBV23-1 is reported as an ORF; its role is uncertain. There are 14 residues in the CDR3. This CDR3 is CASSPRGRNSPLHF. The CDR3 bases are TGCGCCAGTTCCCCCAGGGGACGGAATTCGCCCCTCCACTTT.

The chain carries TRBV6-5 and TRBJ1-2; 9 nucleotides match TRBD1. After removal of 6 bases from V and 8 bases from J, the junction contained 7 bases not matched to a gene. The germline V gene has CDR1 MNHEY and CDR2 SVGAGI. The CDR3 is 13 residues long. The chain's CDR3 is CASRTGQGKGYTF. The CDR3 DNA follows: TGTGCCAGCAGGACGGGACAGGGAAAGGGCTACACCTTC.

J is TRBJ2-7 and V is TRBV6-5, with D perhaps TRBD2 (6 bases). This CDR3 has 15 residues. Trimming stripped 9 bases from V and 3 bases from J, with 21 bases between. CDR1 is MNHEY, CDR2 SVGAGI, per germline. CDR3 nucleotides: TGTGCCAGTACGGCGCCCAGGACGGGAGTCTACGAGCAGTACTTC. Its translation is CASTAPRTGVYEQYF.

The J gene is TRBJ1-2, the V gene TRBV28; perhaps TRBD1 as D (6 bases). CDR3 length: 13 amino acids. V was pared by 0 bases and J by 6 bases, with 8 bases between. Germline CDR1 reads MDHEN; CDR2 reads SYDVKM. The CDR3 reads CASSLWDSNGYTF. The CDR3 DNA follows: TGTGCCAGCAGTTTATGGGACAGTAATGGCTACACCTTC.

The rearrangement links TRBV7-8 to TRBJ1-2; D gene uncertain. The CDR3 runs to 14 residues. The germline V gene encodes CDR1 SGHVS and CDR2 FQNEAQ. V was pared by 5 bases and J by 6 bases, with 16 bases between. The DNA for the CDR3 is TGTGCCAGCAGCGGCTCTCCAGCACGGGATGGCTACACCTTC. Translation: CASSGSPARDGYTF.

The CDR3 loop is CASGTVNSPLHF. The CDR3 region has the DNA TGTGCCAGCGGGACAGTTAATTCACCCCTCCACTTT. The rearrangement joins TRBV6-6 to TRBJ1-6; 7 nucleotides agree with TRBD1. This CDR3 is built from 12 residues. V was pared by 8 bases and J by 6 bases, with 1 base of the junction left unmatched. Germline V gives CDR1 MNHNY, CDR2 SVGAGI (reference sequence).

The chain uses TRBV19 and TRBJ1-5; a weak D match, TRBD1 (5 bases). Germline CDR1 LNHDA, CDR2 SQIVND (reference sequence). This CDR3 is 15 amino acids long. V dropped 10 bases and J dropped 6 bases, with 22 bases sitting between them. This chain's CDR3 is CATNWGLGLSQPQHF. The CDR3 nucleotides read TGTGCCACCAATTGGGGCCTAGGCCTCAGTCAGCCCCAGCATTTT.

The CDR3 loop is CASGDLGLGTGELFF. CDR3 DNA sequence: TGTGCCAGCGGGGACCTGGGACTTGGCACCGGGGAGCTGTTTTTT. J is TRBJ2-2 and V is TRBV2; a possible D gene is TRBD2 (6 bases). This CDR3 spans 15 amino acids. The V and J ends lost 8 bases and 4 bases respectively, with 17 bases between them. Germline lookup yields CDR1 SNHLY and CDR2 FYNNEI.

Regarding this clone: The junction differs from germline at one of its ends, possibly a read error. For the CDR3, the DNA is TGCCCCTACGGGGAGAGACATCAGCCCCAGCATTTT. Encoded protein: CPYGERHQPQHF. The genes are TRBV24-1 and TRBJ1-5; D call uncertain. The germline CDR1 and CDR2 sequences are KGHDR and SFDVKD. The CDR3 sequence is 12 residues long.